A single sample is the source of the 11 T cell receptor beta chains below, sequenced in a study of human T cells and chemical hapten exposure. The time point: patch test 2, 6 weeks after DPC sensitization. As to treatment: therapeutic diphenylcyclopropenone sensitization with weekly scalp DPC. TCRdb re-called the RACE reads through MiXCR, storing one row per CDR3 protein. The sample has more than 90,000 distinct CDR3 sequences; over 10% are singletons. The specimen was whole blood, collected in connection with sensitization to the hapten diphenylcyclopropenone (DPC). The receptor set was obtained from a woman between 40 and 55 years old with alopecia areata. Some clones in this sample may be carry-over from other donors' samples.

In this sample, this clonotype turned up many times. The V gene is TRBV7-2, the J gene TRBJ2-7, with 8 nucleotides matching TRBD1. Germline loops: CDR1 SGHTA, CDR2 FQGNSA. This CDR3 comprises 13 residues. V was pared by 4 bases and J by 6 bases, with 5 bases of the junction left unmatched. The CDR3 DNA is TGTGCCAGCAGCTCTGACAGGGGCGGCGAGCAGTACTTC. The encoded protein is CASSSDRGGEQYF.

This clonotype occurred many times. CDR3 in DNA: TGTGCCAGCAGCTCGGGACAGCGAGGCTTAGGGGAAAAACTGTTTTTT. This encodes CASSSGQRGLGEKLFF. This chain uses TRBV11-2 with TRBJ1-4; 7 bases are shared with TRBD1. CDR3 length: 16 residues. Germline loops: CDR1 SGHAT, CDR2 FQNNGV. Trimming took 4 bases from V and 8 from J; bases not matched to a gene: 13.

The table lists this clonotype with a few counts. V and J are TRBV9 and TRBJ2-1, with TRBD2 matching over 7 bases. With 7 bases clipped from V and 7 bases from J, the junction kept 14 bases outside the gene matches. Germline loops: CDR1 SGDLS, CDR2 YYNGEE. This CDR3 contains 15 residues. The CDR3 DNA reads TGTGCCAGCTCGTCCCCGTGGGCGGGAGAGAATGAGCAGTTCTTC. Translation: CASSSPWAGENEQFF.

The sample holds many counts of this clonotype. The chain links TRBV5-1 to TRBJ1-2; the match to TRBD1 covers 10 bases. Trimming took 4 bases from V and 7 from J; bases not matched to a gene: 7. The length of the CDR3 is 14 residues. The V gene's germline CDR1 is SGHRS and CDR2 YFSETQ. Written as DNA, the CDR3 is TGCGCCAGCAGCACCTGGACAGGGGGTACTGGCTACACCTTC. Protein: CASSTWTGGTGYTF.

The chain is built from TRBV6-2 or TRBV6-3 and TRBJ2-2, with D possibly called TRBD1 or TRBD2 (5 bases each). Trimming left V 1 base short and J 5 bases short, with 14 bases between. CDR1 is MNHEY and CDR2 is SVGEGT in the germline V gene. The CDR3 totals 16 residues. The CDR3 DNA is TGTGCCAGCAGTTACTTCGAGGGCAGGGTAACCGGGGAGCTGTTTTTT. Translating gives CASSYFEGRVTGELFF.

At least ten counts were recorded for this clonotype. The chain uses TRBV29-1 and TRBJ1-1; 9 positions agree with TRBD1. Per the germline V gene, CDR1 is SQVTM and CDR2 is ANQGSEA. The CDR3 is 14 amino acids. Unmatched junction bases numbered 6, after V lost 7 bases and J lost 0 bases. CDR3 sequence reads: CSATGGVLNTEAFF. DNA for the CDR3: TGCAGCGCCACAGGGGGCGTTTTGAACACTGAAGCTTTCTTT.

Comments on this clonotype: The germline gene is not matched at one end of the junction; a read error may be the cause. The chain combines TRBV20-1 with TRBJ1-1, with 7 bases lining up with TRBD1. The CDR3 has 14 amino acids. Germline V lookup: CDR1 DFQATT, CDR2 SNEGSKA (reference sequence). The CDR3 DNA sequence: TGCAGTGCGAGCCCGGGACAGATGAACACTGAAGCTTCCTTT. Translated, it gives CSASPGQMNTEASF.

This rearrangement joins TRBV29-1 to TRBJ1-4; perhaps TRBD1 as D (5 bases). V lost 4 bases and J lost 0, with 12 bases in between. The length of the CDR3 is 15 residues. In germline, CDR1 is SQVTM, CDR2 ANQGSEA. The CDR3 sequence: CSVAGGGATNEKLFF. The CDR3 DNA is TGCAGCGTTGCGGGTGGGGGAGCAACTAATGAAAAACTGTTTTTT.

The chain employs TRBV28 and TRBJ2-7; D not resolved. There are 14 residues in the CDR3. Looked up from germline, CDR1 is MDHEN and CDR2 is SYDVKM. V dropped 3 bases and J dropped 3 bases, with 12 bases sitting between them. As DNA, the CDR3 is TGTGCCAGCAGTTTCGGAGAAGCGAGCTACGAGCAGTACTTC. The encoded protein is CASSFGEASYEQYF.

This clonotype was seen more than once but under ten times. This rearrangement joins TRBV3-1 to TRBJ1-4; 7 bases are a match to TRBD1. The germline CDR1 and CDR2 sequences are LGHDT and YNNKEL (reference sequence). The CDR3 totals 15 residues. V lost 4 bases to trimming and J lost 4 bases; unmatched junction nucleotides: 6. Here the CDR3 reads CASSLRQGVNEKLFF. CDR3 coding DNA: TGTGCCAGCAGCCTTCGACAGGGCGTTAATGAAAAACTGTTTTTT.

This clonotype has a count of ten or more. The rearrangement joins TRBV29-1 to TRBJ2-4; 11 bases map to TRBD2. With 4 bases clipped from V and 12 bases from J, the junction kept 2 bases outside the gene matches. This CDR3 is 11 amino acids long. CDR1 is SQVTM and CDR2 is ANQGSEA in the germline V gene. The CDR3 protein is CSVGLAGNQYF. The CDR3, as DNA: TGCAGCGTTGGACTAGCGGGAAATCAGTACTTC.